The 25 T cell receptor beta chains below come from one sample, sequenced in a study of cytomegalovirus exposure and HLA in healthy donors. PCR involved 60 Vbeta and 13 Jbeta primers. The method was immunoSEQ multiplex PCR; TCRdb's version includes in-frame clones alone and lacks a portion of them. The sample shows more than 150,000 clones, around 80% of them seen only once. Sequencing was carried out using PBMCs. These receptors were obtained from a woman aged 25-40 years in good health and CMV-seronegative.

The chain couples TRBV30 to TRBJ1-1; TRBD1 agrees at 9 bases. This CDR3 is 13 amino acids long. Trimming at V came to 4 bases and at J to 7 bases, leaving 7 bases not matched to a gene. Germline values: CDR1 GTSNPN, CDR2 SVGIG (reference sequence). The CDR3: CAWTPGTGYEAFF. The DNA for the CDR3 is TGTGCCTGGACTCCCGGGACAGGGTATGAAGCTTTCTTT.

The chain has TRBV9 and TRBJ1-1; D is undetermined. The CDR3 consists of 14 residues. Trimming pared 0 bases from V and 3 bases from J, leaving 9 bases between. Germline values: CDR1 SGDLS, CDR2 YYNGEE. The CDR3 DNA sequence: TGTGCCAGCAGCGTAGCAGGTATCGACACTGAAGCTTTCTTT. Protein product: CASSVAGIDTEAFF.

The chain combines TRBV18 with TRBJ1-1; 9 nucleotides align to TRBD1. The CDR3 spans 15 residues. The V gene's germline CDR1 is KGHSH and CDR2 LQKENI. With V trimmed by 2 bases and J by 6 bases, 7 bases remained unmatched. The CDR3 here is CASSPGQGIGPEAFF. CDR3 in DNA: TGTGCCAGCTCACCAGGACAGGGGATCGGCCCTGAAGCTTTCTTT.

This chain joins TRBV18 and TRBJ2-7, with 8 bases aligning to TRBD2. J was trimmed by 5 bases and V by 2 bases; bases with no gene match: 8. Germline V CDR1 and CDR2: KGHSH, LQKENI. This CDR3 has 15 residues. Here the CDR3 DNA reads TGTGCCAGCTCACCAGCATGGCGGGGGGCTCACGAGCAGTACTTC. Its translation: CASSPAWRGAHEQYF.

The J gene is TRBJ2-1, the V gene TRBV9, with 12 bases matching TRBD2. V lost 0 bases to trimming and J lost 8 bases; unmatched junction nucleotides: 6. The CDR3 contains 16 residues. In germline, CDR1 is SGDLS, CDR2 YYNGEE. In DNA form, the CDR3 reads TGTGCCAGCAGCGTAGGGTCTAGCGGGGGGGCTTATGAGCAGTTCTTC. Its protein product is CASSVGSSGGAYEQFF.

CDR3 sequence reads: CASRAEHTEAFF. DNA for the CDR3: TGTGCCAGCAGGGCGGAACACACTGAAGCTTTCTTT. The J gene is TRBJ1-1, the V gene TRBV28; D not certain. Germline V gene data show CDR1 as MDHEN and CDR2 as SYDVKM. The germline V and J ends were trimmed by 6 bases and 3 bases, with 8 bases remaining between them. This CDR3 spans 12 amino acids.

The J gene is TRBJ2-7, the V gene TRBV6-5; the match to TRBD1 covers 8 bases. Germline V CDR1 and CDR2: MNHEY, SVGAGI. The CDR3 loop spans 15 amino acids. V was pared by 6 bases and J by 3 bases, with 10 bases of the junction left unmatched. CDR3: CASSLAGTGLYEQYF. CDR3 DNA: TGTGCCAGCAGCCTCGCCGGGACAGGACTCTACGAGCAGTACTTC.

V usage is TRBV30 and J usage is TRBJ2-5; tentatively, D is TRBD1 (6 bases). The J call is in doubt because the DNA end fits TRBJ2-7 better. The CDR3 spans 14 residues. CDR1 and CDR2 (germline): GTSNPN, SVGIG (reference sequence). The chain's CDR3 is CAWSYRAPWDEQYF. The CDR3 DNA reads TGTGCCTGGAGCTACAGGGCCCCTTGGGACGAGCAGTACTTC.

J is TRBJ2-7 and V is TRBV28; 10 nucleotides line up with TRBD1. The CDR3 runs 14 residues. Germline assignment: CDR1 MDHEN and CDR2 SYDVKM. V lost 7 bases and J lost 6; bases outside the gene matches: 9. CDR3 sequence (DNA): TGTGCCAGCACCCCCCGGGACAGGGGCATCGAGCAGTACTTC. Its protein product is CASTPRDRGIEQYF.

This clone showed up just a few times. The V gene is TRBV27, the J gene TRBJ1-1; TRBD1 matches at 7 bases. Germline V gene sequence: CDR1 MNHEY, CDR2 SMNVEV (reference sequence). J lost 1 base, V lost 4 bases, and 6 bases had no gene match. The CDR3 contains 15 residues. Written as DNA, the CDR3 is TGTGCCAGCAGTTGGTCAGGGGGAGCGAACACTGAAGCTTTCTTT. Encoded protein: CASSWSGGANTEAFF.

V and J are TRBV5-1 and TRBJ1-1; D is undetermined. Germline V CDR1 and CDR2: SGHRS, YFSETQ. This CDR3 spans 14 amino acids. Trimming stripped 4 bases from V and 0 bases from J, with 10 bases between. The CDR3 here is CASSPGLMNTEAFF. The DNA of the CDR3 is TGCGCCAGCAGCCCCGGACTTATGAACACTGAAGCTTTCTTT.

The chain links TRBV6-6 to TRBJ2-1, with 9 bases identical to TRBD1. Germline lookup yields CDR1 MNHNY and CDR2 SVGAGI (reference sequence). The CDR3 totals 16 residues. With 7 bases clipped from V and 6 bases from J, the junction kept 13 bases outside the gene matches. The CDR3 loop reads CASTNSRDRDFNEQFF. The CDR3 region has the DNA TGTGCCAGCACCAATTCTCGGGACAGGGACTTCAATGAGCAGTTCTTC.

The table lists this clone with a count of one. The chain employs TRBV18 and TRBJ1-4; TRBD1 agrees at 7 bases. J lost 7 bases, V lost 4 bases, and 6 bases had no gene match. This CDR3 contains 14 residues. Germline V gene lookup returns CDR1 KGHSH and CDR2 LQKENI. CDR3: CASSQTGLGEKLFF. The CDR3, as DNA: TGTGCCAGCTCACAGACAGGGTTGGGTGAAAAACTGTTTTTT.

V is TRBV14 and J is TRBJ1-1, with D possibly being TRBD1 (5 bases). Looked up from germline, CDR1 is SGHDN and CDR2 is FVKESK. The V end was cut by 4 bases, the J end by 7 bases, with 22 bases between. CDR3 size: 16 residues. In DNA, the CDR3 is TGTGCCAGCAGCCTCCTTGGCGGGACCCTCTTTGGTGAAGCTTTCTTT. Translated: CASSLLGGTLFGEAFF.

The V call is TRBV27, the J call TRBJ2-1, with TRBD2 matching over 10 bases. The V gene's germline CDR1 is MNHEY and CDR2 SMNVEV (reference sequence). The CDR3 is 16 amino acids. V trimming: 0 bases; J trimming: 5 bases; junction bases outside the gene matches: 4. CDR3 sequence: CASSLSGLAGDNEQFF. The CDR3 DNA follows: TGTGCCAGCAGTTTATCGGGGCTAGCGGGGGACAATGAGCAGTTCTTC.

The chain uses TRBV2 and TRBJ2-3; 7 bases line up with TRBD2. The CDR3 sequence is 15 residues long. V lost 4 bases and J lost 1; bases outside the gene matches: 5. CDR1 and CDR2 from the germline V gene are SNHLY and FYNNEI. The DNA of the CDR3 is TGTGCCAGCAGTGCTCAGGGAGGGGGCACAGATACGCAGTATTTT. As protein: CASSAQGGGTDTQYF.

This clone was counted between two and nine times. V usage is TRBV14 and J usage is TRBJ1-3, with D hard to call. Trimming removed 1 base from V and 1 base from J, with 5 bases in between. Germline V lookup: CDR1 SGHDN, CDR2 FVKESK. This CDR3 is built from 14 residues. The CDR3 loop reads CASSQGASGNTIYF. The CDR3 nucleotides are TGTGCCAGCAGCCAAGGGGCATCTGGAAACACCATATATTTT.

CDR3 loop: CASSLLGGVYGYTF. DNA for the CDR3: TGTGCCAGCAGCTTGCTGGGGGGAGTCTATGGCTACACCTTC. The J gene is TRBJ1-2, the V gene TRBV5-8; maybe TRBD1 (5 bases). V was clipped by 1 base and J by 4 bases, with 11 bases between them. The CDR3 length is 14 residues. Germline CDR1 SGHTS, CDR2 YDEGEE.

The chain couples TRBV2 to TRBJ1-4; 7 positions match TRBD1. Losses at the gene ends were 5 bases for V and 5 bases for J; bases not matched to a gene: 8. Germline assignment: CDR1 SNHLY and CDR2 FYNNEI. The CDR3 runs 15 residues. The CDR3 sequence: CASSTEGAQNEKLFF. The DNA of the CDR3 is TGTGCCAGCAGTACCGAGGGGGCCCAGAATGAAAAACTGTTTTTT.

The chain has TRBV9 and TRBJ2-3; TRBD1 might be the D (6 bases). The V and J ends lost 3 bases and 3 bases respectively, with 14 bases between them. The CDR3 is 15 amino acids. The germline gives CDR1 SGDLS, CDR2 YYNGEE. This CDR3 reads CASSETGRATDTQYF. The CDR3 DNA follows: TGTGCCAGCAGCGAAACAGGGAGAGCGACAGATACGCAGTATTTT.

V gene TRBV4-3 combines with J gene TRBJ1-3, with D possibly being TRBD1 (5 bases). The germline gives CDR1 LGHNA, CDR2 YSLEER. Trimming removed 4 bases from V and 4 bases from J, with 11 bases in between. This CDR3 spans 14 amino acids. The CDR3 sequence: CASSPAGSGNTIYF. CDR3 DNA sequence: TGCGCCAGCAGCCCCGCAGGGTCCGGAAACACCATATATTTT.

This chain joins TRBV10-3 and TRBJ2-1; no clear D. Germline-derived CDR1 and CDR2 are ENHRY and SYGVKD. This CDR3 comprises 16 residues. The ends were cut back, 1 base at V and 10 bases at J, with 20 bases in the middle. In DNA, the CDR3 is TGTGCCATCAGTGAGTTCACAGCTCAAGTGGGCGCGGAGCAGTTCTTC. Protein product: CAISEFTAQVGAEQFF.

The V and J genes are TRBV5-1 and TRBJ2-7, with TRBD1 as a possible D gene (6 bases). V lost 0 bases, J lost 0 bases, and 16 bases lay in between. Germline V CDR1 and CDR2: SGHRS, YFSETQ. The CDR3 consists of 17 residues. Here the CDR3 reads CASSLAPAGVGSYEQYF. CDR3 DNA: TGCGCCAGCAGCTTGGCACCGGCAGGGGTTGGCTCCTACGAGCAGTACTTC.

The chain has TRBV12-5 and TRBJ1-1; D not resolved. Germline CDR1 and CDR2: LGHNT and FRNRAP. Trimming removed 1 base at V and 2 bases at J, with 5 bases between. CDR3 size: 13 residues. The CDR3: CASGLAFNTEAFF. The CDR3 nucleotides read TGTGCTAGTGGTTTGGCTTTTAACACTGAAGCTTTCTTT.

This clone appeared a few times. The J gene is TRBJ1-1, the V gene TRBV4-3; D gene unclear. With 1 base removed from V and 6 bases from J, the gap between germline ends came to 6 bases. From germline, CDR1 is LGHNA and CDR2 YSLEER. This CDR3 is built from 12 residues. Here the CDR3 reads CASSQGPSEAFF. The CDR3, as DNA: TGCGCCAGCAGCCAAGGTCCTTCTGAAGCTTTCTTT.